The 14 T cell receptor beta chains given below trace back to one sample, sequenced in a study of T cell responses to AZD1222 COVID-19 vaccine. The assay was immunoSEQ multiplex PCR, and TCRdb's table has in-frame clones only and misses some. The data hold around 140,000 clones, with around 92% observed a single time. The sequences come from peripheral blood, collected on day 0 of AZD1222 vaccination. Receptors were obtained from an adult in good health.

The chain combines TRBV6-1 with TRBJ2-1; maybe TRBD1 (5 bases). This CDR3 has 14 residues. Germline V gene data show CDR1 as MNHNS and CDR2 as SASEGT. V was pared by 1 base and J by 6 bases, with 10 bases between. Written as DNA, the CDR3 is TGTGCCAGCAGTGAAGTAGGGGTCTCCAATGAGCAGTTCTTC. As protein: CASSEVGVSNEQFF.

CDR3 coding DNA: TGTGCCAGCAGTCGGACAGGGTGGTTTCAATTGGGTGAAAAACTGTTTTTT. It translates to CASSRTGWFQLGEKLFF. V is TRBV9 and J is TRBJ1-4, with 8 bases lining up with TRBD1. Per germline, CDR1 SGDLS and CDR2 YYNGEE. Losses at the gene ends were 5 bases for V and 7 bases for J; bases not matched to a gene: 16. The CDR3 is 17 residues long.

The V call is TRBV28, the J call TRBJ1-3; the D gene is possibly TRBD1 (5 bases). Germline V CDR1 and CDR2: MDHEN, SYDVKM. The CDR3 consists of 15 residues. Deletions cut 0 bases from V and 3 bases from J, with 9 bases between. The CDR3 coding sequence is TGTGCCAGCAGTTTATGGGGGCCAATTGGAAACACCATATATTTT. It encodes CASSLWGPIGNTIYF.

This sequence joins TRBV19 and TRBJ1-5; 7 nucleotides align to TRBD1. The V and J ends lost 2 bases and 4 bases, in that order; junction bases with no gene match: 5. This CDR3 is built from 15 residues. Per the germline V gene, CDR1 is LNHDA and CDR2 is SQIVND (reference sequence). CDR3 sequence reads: CASSIPTGANQPQHF. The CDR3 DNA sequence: TGTGCCAGTAGTATACCTACAGGGGCGAATCAGCCCCAGCATTTT.

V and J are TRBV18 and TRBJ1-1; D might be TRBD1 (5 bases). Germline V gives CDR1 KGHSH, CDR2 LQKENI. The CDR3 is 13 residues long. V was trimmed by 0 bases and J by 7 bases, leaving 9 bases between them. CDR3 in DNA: TGTGCCAGCTCACCACCGGGGCAAAATGAAGCTTTCTTT. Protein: CASSPPGQNEAFF.

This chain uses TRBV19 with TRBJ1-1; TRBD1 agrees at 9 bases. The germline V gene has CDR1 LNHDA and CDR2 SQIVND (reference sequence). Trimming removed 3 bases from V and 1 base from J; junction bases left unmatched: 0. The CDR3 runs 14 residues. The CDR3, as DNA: TGTGCCAGTAGTATGACAGGGGGGAACACTGAAGCTTTCTTT. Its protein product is CASSMTGGNTEAFF.

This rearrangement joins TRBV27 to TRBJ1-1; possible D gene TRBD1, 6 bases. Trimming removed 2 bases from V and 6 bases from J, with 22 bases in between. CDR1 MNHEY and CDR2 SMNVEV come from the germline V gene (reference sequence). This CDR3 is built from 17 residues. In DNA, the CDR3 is TGTGCCAGCAGTTTACAAGTAGTGGGGGGGCTCGGGTCTGAAGCTTTCTTT. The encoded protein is CASSLQVVGGLGSEAFF.

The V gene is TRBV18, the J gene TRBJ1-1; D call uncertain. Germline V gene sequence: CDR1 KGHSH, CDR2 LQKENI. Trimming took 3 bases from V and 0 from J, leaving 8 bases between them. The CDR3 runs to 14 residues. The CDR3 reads CASSPARLNTEAFF. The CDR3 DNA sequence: TGTGCCAGCTCACCGGCCCGACTGAACACTGAAGCTTTCTTT.

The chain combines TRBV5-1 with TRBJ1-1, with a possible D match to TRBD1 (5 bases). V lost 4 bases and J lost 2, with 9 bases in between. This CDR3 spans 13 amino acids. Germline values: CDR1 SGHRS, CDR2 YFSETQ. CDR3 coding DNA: TGCGCCAGCAGCCGACAGATCAACACTGAAGCTTTCTTT. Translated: CASSRQINTEAFF.

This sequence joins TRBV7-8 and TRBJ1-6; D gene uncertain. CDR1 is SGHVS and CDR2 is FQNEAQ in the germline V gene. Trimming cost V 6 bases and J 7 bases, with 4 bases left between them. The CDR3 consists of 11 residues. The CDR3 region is CASRGNSPLHF. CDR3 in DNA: TGTGCCAGCAGGGGGAATTCACCCCTCCACTTT. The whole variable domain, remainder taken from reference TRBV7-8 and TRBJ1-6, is GAGVSQSPRYKVAKRGQDVALRCDPISGHVSLFWYQQALGQGPEFLTYFQNEAQLDKSGLPSDRFFAERPEGSVSTLKIQRTQQEDSAVYLCASRGNSPLHFGNGTRLTVT.

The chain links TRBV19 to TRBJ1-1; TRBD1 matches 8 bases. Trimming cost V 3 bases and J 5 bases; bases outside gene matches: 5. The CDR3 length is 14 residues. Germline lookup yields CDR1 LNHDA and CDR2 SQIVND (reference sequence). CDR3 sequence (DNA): TGTGCCAGTAGTATCCCAGGGGGCAGGACTGAAGCTTTCTTT. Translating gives CASSIPGGRTEAFF.

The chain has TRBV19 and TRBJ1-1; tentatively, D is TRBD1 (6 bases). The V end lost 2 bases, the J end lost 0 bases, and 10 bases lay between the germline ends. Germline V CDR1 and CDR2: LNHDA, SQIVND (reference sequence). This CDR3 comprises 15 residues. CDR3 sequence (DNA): TGTGCCAGTAGTATACGGCAGGGGTTGAACACTGAAGCTTTCTTT. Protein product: CASSIRQGLNTEAFF.

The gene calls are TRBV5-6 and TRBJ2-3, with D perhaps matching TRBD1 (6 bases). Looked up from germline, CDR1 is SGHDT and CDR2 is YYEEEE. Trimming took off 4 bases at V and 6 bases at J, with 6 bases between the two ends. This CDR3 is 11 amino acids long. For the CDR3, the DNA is TGTGCCAGCAGCAGGGGGGATACGCAGTATTTT. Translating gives CASSRGDTQYF.

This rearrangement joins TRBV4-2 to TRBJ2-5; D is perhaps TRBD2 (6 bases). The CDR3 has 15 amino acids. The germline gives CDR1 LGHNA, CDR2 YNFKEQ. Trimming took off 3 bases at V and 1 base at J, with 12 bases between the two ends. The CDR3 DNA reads TGTGCCAGCAGCCACACGTCGGGGGTCCAAGAGACCCAGTACTTC. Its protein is CASSHTSGVQETQYF.